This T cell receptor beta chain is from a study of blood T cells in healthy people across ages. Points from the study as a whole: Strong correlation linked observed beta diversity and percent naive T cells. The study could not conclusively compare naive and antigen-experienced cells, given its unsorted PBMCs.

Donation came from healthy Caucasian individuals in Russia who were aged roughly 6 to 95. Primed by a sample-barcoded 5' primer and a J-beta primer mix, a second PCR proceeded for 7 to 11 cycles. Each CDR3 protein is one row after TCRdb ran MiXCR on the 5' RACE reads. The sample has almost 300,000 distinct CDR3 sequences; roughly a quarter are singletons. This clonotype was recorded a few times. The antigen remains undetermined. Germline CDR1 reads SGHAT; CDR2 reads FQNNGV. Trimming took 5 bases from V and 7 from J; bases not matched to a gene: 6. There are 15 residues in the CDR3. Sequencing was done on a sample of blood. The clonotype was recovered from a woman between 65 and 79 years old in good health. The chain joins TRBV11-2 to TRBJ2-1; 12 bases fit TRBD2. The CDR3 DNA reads TGTGCCAGCAGCCTATTTCTAGCGGGAGGGAATGAGCAGTTCTTC. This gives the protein CASSLFLAGGNEQFF.